The T cell receptor beta chain under discussion was sequenced for a study of cytomegalovirus exposure and HLA in healthy donors. Overall study: From 170 million or so T cells, an earlier analysis saw 120 million or so unique TCR beta sequences.

Study findings and constraints: Using the classifier, cytomegalovirus status was reportedly diagnosed with high specificity and sensitivity. Most TCR sequences showed up rarely, but some public TCRs showed up in many donors.

It was with 60 Vbeta and 13 Jbeta primers that the PCR ran. The data were produced by immunoSEQ multiplex PCR, yet TCRdb's version contains in-frame clones alone and is incomplete. This table holds tens of thousands of clones, about 70% found once. This clone has just a few counts. The antigen remains unidentified. The CDR3 is made up of 15 amino acids. V was trimmed by 2 bases and J by 1 base, leaving 8 bases between them. The germline CDR1 and CDR2 sequences are SGHAT and FQNNGV. The sequenced sample was PBMCs. The sequence was collected from a woman aged 45 to 65 in good health and CMV-seropositive. The chain recombines TRBV11-2 with TRBJ2-2; possible D gene TRBD1, 5 bases. CDR3 nucleotides: TGTGCCAGCAGCTTAATAAGGGGGAACACCGGGGAGCTGTTTTTT. Encoded protein: CASSLIRGNTGELFF.